The T cell receptor (beta chain) under discussion was sequenced for a study of blood T cell repertoires in COVID-19. The overall study: From the United States, Italy and Spain came samples of acute and convalescent COVID-19.

Trimming shortened V by 3 bases and J by 2 bases, and 14 bases separated the two germline ends. CDR1 and CDR2 from the germline V gene are MNHEY and SMNVEV (reference sequence). This CDR3 is 15 amino acids long. The data were produced by immunoSEQ multiplex PCR, yet TCRdb's version contains in-frame clones alone and is incomplete. The sample has more than 250,000 clones, over 75% seen once. The receptor was isolated from a woman in her 30s who had recovered from COVID-19. Sequenced sample: PBMCs or T cells enriched from blood (not recorded which). The rearrangement joins TRBV27 to TRBJ2-7, with D possibly TRBD1 on 6 matching bases. The CDR3 region is CASSFAGAAAYEQYF. CDR3 sequence (DNA): TGTGCCAGCAGTTTTGCAGGGGCTGCAGCCTACGAGCAGTACTTC.